This TCR beta chain was observed in a study of cytomegalovirus exposure and HLA in healthy donors. Remarks on this clone: Its antigen remains unidentified.

Sequencing was performed with immunoSEQ multiplex PCR; in TCRdb, only in-frame clones are kept and a portion is missing. The sample holds under 200,000 clones, more than 80% seen once. CDR3 length equals 15 residues. Germline V gives CDR1 SNHLY, CDR2 FYNNEI. After removal of 6 bases from V and 4 bases from J, the junction contained 8 bases not matched to a gene. General study results and limits: TCR clusters originating in the first cohort tended to co-occur in the 120 validation repertoires, according to a later analysis. About 150 TCR beta chains were listed as cytomegalovirus-associated. A classifier reportedly called cytomegalovirus status with high sensitivity and specificity.

The donors were members of the approximately 120-subject validation cohort (separate from the roughly 670-subject first cohort). The J gene is TRBJ1-1, the V gene TRBV2, with 10 nucleotides matching TRBD1. The specimen sequenced was PBMCs. This clonotype originated in a woman aged 18 to 35 in good health and CMV-seropositive. In DNA, the CDR3 is TGTGCCAGCAGAGACAGGGGGCAGGGGAGCACTGAAGCTTTCTTT. This translates into CASRDRGQGSTEAFF.